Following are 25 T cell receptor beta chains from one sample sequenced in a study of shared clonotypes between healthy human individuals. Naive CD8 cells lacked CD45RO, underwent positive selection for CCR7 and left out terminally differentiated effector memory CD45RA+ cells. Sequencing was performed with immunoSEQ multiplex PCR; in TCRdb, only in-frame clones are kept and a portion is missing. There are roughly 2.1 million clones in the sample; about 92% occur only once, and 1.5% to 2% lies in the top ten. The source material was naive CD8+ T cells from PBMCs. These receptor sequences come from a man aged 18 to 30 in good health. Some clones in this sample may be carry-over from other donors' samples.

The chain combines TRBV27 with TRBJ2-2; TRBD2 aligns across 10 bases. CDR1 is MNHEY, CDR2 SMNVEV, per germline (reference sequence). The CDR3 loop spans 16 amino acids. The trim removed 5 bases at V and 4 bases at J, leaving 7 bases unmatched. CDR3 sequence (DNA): TGTGCCAGCAGTACACAAGCGGGAGGGGTCACCGGGGAGCTGTTTTTT. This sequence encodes CASSTQAGGVTGELFF.

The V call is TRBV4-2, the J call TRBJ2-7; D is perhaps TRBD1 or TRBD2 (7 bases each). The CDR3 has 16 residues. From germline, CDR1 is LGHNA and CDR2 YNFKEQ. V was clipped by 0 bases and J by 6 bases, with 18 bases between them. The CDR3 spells CASSQETGGRGSEQYF. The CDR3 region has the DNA TGTGCCAGCAGCCAAGAGACGGGGGGCAGGGGGAGCGAGCAGTACTTC.

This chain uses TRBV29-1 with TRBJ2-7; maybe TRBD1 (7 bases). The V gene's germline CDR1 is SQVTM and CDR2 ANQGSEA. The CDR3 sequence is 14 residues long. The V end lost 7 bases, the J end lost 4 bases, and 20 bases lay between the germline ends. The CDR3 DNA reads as TGCAGCGCCGGACCCACCAGGGGGGTTTACGAGCAGTACTTC. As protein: CSAGPTRGVYEQYF.

The CDR3 spells CASSASGTGYGYTF. Written as DNA, the CDR3 is TGTGCCAGCAGCGCATCCGGGACAGGCTATGGCTACACCTTC. The chain couples TRBV9 to TRBJ1-2; 8 bases fit TRBD1. Germline values: CDR1 SGDLS, CDR2 YYNGEE. V was clipped by 3 bases and J by 4 bases; unmatched bases: 5. The CDR3 sequence is 14 residues long.

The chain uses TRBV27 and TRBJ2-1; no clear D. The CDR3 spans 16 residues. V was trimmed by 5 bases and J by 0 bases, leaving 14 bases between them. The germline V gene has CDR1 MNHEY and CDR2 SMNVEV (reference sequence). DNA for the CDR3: TGTGCCAGCAGTATGGCTGGCCTGAGCTCCTACAATGAGCAGTTCTTC. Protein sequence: CASSMAGLSSYNEQFF.

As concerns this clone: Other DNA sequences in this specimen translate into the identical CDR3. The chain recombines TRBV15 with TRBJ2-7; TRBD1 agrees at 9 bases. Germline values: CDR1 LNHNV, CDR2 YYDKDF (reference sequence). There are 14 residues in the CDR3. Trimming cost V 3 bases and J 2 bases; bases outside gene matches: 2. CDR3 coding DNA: TGTGCCACCAGCAGGGACAGGGGTGCCTACGAGCAGTACTTC. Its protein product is CATSRDRGAYEQYF.

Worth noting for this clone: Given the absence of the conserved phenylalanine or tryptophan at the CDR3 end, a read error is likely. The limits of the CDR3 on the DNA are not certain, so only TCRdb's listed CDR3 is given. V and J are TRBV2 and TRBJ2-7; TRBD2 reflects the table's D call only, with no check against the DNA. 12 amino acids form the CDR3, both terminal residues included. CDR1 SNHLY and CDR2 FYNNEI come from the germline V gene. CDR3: CASSDRLAGGTI.

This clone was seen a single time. The CDR3 protein is CASSPRDSGTGELFF. For the CDR3, the DNA is TGTGCCAGCAGCCCTCGGGACTCAGGTACCGGGGAGCTGTTTTTT. The chain employs TRBV7-3 and TRBJ2-2, with D possibly TRBD2 on 6 matching bases. The CDR3 is 15 residues long. Trimming pared 5 bases from V and 5 bases from J, leaving 15 bases between. Per the germline V gene, CDR1 is SGHTA and CDR2 is FQGTGA.

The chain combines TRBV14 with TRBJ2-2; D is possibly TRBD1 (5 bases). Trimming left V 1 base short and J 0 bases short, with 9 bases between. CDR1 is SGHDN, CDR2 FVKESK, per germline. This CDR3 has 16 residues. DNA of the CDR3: TGTGCCAGCAGCCAAGTAGAACAGGCGAACACCGGGGAGCTGTTTTTT. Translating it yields CASSQVEQANTGELFF. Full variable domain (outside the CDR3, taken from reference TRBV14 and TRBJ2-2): EAGVTQFPSHSVIEKGQTVTLRCDPISGHDNLYWYRRVMGKEIKFLLHFVKESKQDESGMPNNRFLAERTGGTYSTLKVQPAELEDSGVYFCASSQVEQANTGELFFGEGSRLTVL.

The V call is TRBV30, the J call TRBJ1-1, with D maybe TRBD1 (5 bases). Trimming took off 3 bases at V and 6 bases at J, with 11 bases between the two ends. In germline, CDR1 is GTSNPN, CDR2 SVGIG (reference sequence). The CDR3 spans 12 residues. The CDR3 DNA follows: TGTGCCTGGAGCTACGACAGAGCTGAAGCTTTCTTT. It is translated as CAWSYDRAEAFF.

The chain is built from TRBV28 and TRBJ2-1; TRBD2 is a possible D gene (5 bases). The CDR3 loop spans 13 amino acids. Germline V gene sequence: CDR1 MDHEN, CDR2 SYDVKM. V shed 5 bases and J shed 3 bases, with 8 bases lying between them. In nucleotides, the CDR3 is TGTGCCAGCAGTCTCGACTACTACAATGAGCAGTTCTTC. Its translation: CASSLDYYNEQFF.

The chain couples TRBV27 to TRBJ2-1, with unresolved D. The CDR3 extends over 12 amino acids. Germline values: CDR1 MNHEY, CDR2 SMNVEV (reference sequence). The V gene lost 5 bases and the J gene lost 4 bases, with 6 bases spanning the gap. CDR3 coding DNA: TGTGCCAGCAGTACAGCTTACAATGAGCAGTTCTTC. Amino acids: CASSTAYNEQFF.

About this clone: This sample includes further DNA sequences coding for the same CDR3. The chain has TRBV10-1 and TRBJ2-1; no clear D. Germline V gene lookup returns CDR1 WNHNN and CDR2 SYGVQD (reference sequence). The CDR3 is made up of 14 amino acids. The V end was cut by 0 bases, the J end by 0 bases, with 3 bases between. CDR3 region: CASSESDSYNEQFF. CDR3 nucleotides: TGCGCCAGCAGTGAGTCGGACTCCTACAATGAGCAGTTCTTC.

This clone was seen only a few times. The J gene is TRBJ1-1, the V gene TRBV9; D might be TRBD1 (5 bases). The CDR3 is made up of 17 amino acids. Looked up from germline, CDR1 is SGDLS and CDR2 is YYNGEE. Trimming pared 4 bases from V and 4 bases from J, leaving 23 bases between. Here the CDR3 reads CASSLTLGGGSSTEAFF. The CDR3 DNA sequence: TGTGCCAGCAGCCTTACCCTAGGCGGGGGATCGAGCACTGAAGCTTTCTTT. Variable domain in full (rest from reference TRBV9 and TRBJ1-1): DSGVTQTPKHLITATGQRVTLRCSPRSGDLSVYWYQQSLDQGLQFLIQYYNGEERAKGNILERFSAQQFPDLHSELNLSSLELGDSALYFCASSLTLGGGSSTEAFFGQGTRLTVV.

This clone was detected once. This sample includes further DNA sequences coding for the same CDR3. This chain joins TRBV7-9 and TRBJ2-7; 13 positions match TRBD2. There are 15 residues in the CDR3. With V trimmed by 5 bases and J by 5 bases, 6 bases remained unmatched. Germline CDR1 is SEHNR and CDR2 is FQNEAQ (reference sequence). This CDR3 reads CASSPRTSGSHEQYF. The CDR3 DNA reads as TGTGCCAGCAGCCCTCGGACTAGCGGGAGCCACGAGCAGTACTTC.

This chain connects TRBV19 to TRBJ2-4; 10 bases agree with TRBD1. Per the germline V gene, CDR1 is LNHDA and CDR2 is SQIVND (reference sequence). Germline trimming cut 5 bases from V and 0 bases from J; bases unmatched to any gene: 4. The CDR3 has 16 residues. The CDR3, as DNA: TGTGCCAGTAGTGATCGACAGGGGGCAGCCAAAAACATTCAGTACTTC. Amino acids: CASSDRQGAAKNIQYF.

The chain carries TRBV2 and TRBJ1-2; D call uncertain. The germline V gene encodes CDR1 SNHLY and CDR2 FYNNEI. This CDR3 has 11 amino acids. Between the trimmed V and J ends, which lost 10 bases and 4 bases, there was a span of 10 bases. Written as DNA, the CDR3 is TGTGCCATCAGCGATGGCTATGGCTACACCTTC. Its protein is CAISDGYGYTF. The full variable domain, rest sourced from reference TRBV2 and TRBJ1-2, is EPEVTQTPSHQVTQMGQEVILRCVPISNHLYFYWYRQILGQKVEFLVSFYNNEISEKSEIFDDQFSVERPDGSNFTLKIRSTKLEDSAMYFCAISDGYGYTFGSGTRLTVV.

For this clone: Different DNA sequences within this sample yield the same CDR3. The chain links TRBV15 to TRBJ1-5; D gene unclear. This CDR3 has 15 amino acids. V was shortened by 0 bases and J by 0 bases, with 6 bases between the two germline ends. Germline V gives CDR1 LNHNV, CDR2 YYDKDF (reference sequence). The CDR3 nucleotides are TGTGCCACCAGCAGAGATGGTATTAGCAATCAGCCCCAGCATTTT. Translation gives CATSRDGISNQPQHF.

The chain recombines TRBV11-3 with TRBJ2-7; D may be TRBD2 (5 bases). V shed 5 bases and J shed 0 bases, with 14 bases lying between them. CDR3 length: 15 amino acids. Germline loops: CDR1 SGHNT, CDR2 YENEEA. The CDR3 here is CASSRRRWVSYEQYF. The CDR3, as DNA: TGTGCCAGCAGCCGCCGGAGGTGGGTCTCCTACGAGCAGTACTTC. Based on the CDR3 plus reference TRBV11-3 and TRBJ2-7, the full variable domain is EAGVVQSPRYKIIEKKQPVAFWCNPISGHNTLYWYLQNLGQGPELLIRYENEEAVDDSQLPKDRFSAERLKGVDSTLKIQPAELGDSAVYLCASSRRRWVSYEQYFGPGTRLTVT.

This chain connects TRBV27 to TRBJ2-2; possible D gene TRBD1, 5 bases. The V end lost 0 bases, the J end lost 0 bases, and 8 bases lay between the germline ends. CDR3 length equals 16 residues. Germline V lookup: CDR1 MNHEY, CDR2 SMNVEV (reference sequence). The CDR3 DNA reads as TGTGCCAGCAGTTTATCATACAGGTCGAACACCGGGGAGCTGTTTTTT. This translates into CASSLSYRSNTGELFF.

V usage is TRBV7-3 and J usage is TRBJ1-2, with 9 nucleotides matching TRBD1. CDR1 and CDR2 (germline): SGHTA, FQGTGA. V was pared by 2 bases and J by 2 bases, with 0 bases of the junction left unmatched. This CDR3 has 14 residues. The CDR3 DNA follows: TGTGCCAGCAGCTTAGACAGGGGGAACTATGGCTACACCTTC. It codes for CASSLDRGNYGYTF.

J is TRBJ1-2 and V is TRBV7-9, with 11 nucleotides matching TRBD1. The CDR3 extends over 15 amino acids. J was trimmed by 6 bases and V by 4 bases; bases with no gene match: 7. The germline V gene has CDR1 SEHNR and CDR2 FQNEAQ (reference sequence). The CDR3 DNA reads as TGTGCCAGCAGCTACCTCGGACAGGGGGCGCATGGCTACACCTTC. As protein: CASSYLGQGAHGYTF.

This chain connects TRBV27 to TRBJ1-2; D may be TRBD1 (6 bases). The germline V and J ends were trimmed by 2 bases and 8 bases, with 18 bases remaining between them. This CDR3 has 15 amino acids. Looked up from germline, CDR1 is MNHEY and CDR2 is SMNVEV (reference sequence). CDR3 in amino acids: CASSLGGGETRGYTF. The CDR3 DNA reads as TGTGCCAGCAGTTTAGGGGGGGGCGAGACGCGAGGCTACACCTTC.

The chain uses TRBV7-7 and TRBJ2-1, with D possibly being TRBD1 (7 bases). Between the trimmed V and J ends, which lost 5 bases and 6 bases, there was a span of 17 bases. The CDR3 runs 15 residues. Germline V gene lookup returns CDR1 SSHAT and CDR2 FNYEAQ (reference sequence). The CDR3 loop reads CASSIRQGSGNEQFF. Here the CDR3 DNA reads TGTGCCAGCAGCATCCGACAGGGTAGCGGCAATGAGCAGTTCTTC.

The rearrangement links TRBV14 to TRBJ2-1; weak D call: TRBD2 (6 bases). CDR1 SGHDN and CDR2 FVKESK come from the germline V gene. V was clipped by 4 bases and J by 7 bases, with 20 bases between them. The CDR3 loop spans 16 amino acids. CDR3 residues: CASSRRATRVENEQFF. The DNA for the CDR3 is TGTGCCAGCAGCCGGAGAGCGACTAGAGTGGAAAATGAGCAGTTCTTC.